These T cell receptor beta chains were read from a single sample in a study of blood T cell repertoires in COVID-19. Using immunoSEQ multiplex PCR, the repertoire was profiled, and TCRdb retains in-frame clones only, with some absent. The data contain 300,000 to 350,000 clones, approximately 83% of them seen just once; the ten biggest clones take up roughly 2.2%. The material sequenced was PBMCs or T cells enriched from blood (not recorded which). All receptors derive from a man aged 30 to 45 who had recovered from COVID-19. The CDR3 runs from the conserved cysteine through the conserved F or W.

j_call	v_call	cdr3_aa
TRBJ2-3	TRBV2	CASRRDKTSTDTQYF
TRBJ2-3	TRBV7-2	CASSPQLARGNAQYF
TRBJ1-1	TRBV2	CASSGKTGGVEAFF
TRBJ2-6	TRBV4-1	CASSRAQSGANVLTF
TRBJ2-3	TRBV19	CASSIRGSRSTDTQYF
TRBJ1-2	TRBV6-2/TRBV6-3	CASSPTDRGRGGYTF
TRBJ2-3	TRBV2	CASNLDRASSTDTQYF
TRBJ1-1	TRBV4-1	CASSQVASMNTEAFF
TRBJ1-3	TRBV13	CASRDRGSGNTIYF
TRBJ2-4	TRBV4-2	CASSQELDRGGYF
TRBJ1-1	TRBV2	CASSLGGFTEAFF
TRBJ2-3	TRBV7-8	CASSLTSGGASRFADTQYF
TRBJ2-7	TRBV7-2	CASSFGDRGVYEQYF
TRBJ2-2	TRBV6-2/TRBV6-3	CASSYSAQGGAGELFF
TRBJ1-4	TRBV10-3	CAISVGQGAGEKLFF
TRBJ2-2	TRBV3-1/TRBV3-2	CASSPGQLTGELFF
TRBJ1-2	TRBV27	CASSLSPPGVYGYTF
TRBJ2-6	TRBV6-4	CASSTQASGANVLTF
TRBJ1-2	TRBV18	CASSPAAGANGYTF
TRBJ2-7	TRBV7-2	CASSLTGQNYEQYF
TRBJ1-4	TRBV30	CAWSVGGFEKLFF
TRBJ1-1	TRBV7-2	CASNPGAFF
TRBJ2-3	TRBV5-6	CASSPGLDTQYF
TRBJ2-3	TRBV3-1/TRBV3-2	CASSQGLAGQDTQYF
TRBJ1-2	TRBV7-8	CASSIAQGNGYTF
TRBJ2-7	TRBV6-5	CASSGMGGAPHEQYF
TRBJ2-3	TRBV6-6	CASSRSTATDTQYF
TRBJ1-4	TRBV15	CATSQRQGEGEKLFF
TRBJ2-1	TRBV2	CASGVAGGGEQFF
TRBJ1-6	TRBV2	CASSGIGQGGSPLHF
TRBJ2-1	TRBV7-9	CASSLVGTPNNEQFF
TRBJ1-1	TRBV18	CASSPGLPGYTEAFF
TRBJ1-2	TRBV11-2	CASSPDSNYGYTF
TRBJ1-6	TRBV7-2	CASSLAQGETLHF
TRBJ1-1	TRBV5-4	CASSLRGNTEAFF
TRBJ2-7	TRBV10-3	CAISDGDRGRYEQYF
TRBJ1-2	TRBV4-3	CASSQALQGSYGYTF
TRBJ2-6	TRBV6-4	CASSPTILPSGANVLTF
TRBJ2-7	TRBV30	CAWSGALTGSYEQYF